This T cell receptor (beta chain) came from a study of cytomegalovirus exposure and HLA in healthy donors. Study-wide background: Of 300 to 500 genotyped donors, 75% to 90% grouped in the Caucasian-associated ancestry cluster. Study conclusions and caveats: In vitro, a few CMV-associated chains proved specific for CMV antigens. A previous analysis found most TCR beta V segments productive roughly 87% or roughly 30% of the time.

This clone was seen a handful of times. The antigen remains unidentified. It was with 60 Vbeta and 13 Jbeta primers that the PCR ran. Libraries were prepared by immunoSEQ multiplex PCR; TCRdb keeps only in-frame clonotypes and omits some of them. Among some 120,000 clones, about 75% were seen once, and the ten largest hold approximately 12%. The CDR3 sequence is 19 residues long. With 2 bases removed from V and 2 bases from J, the gap between germline ends came to 22 bases. The germline gives CDR1 SNHLY, CDR2 FYNNEI. The clonotype comes from a woman aged 40 to 55 in good health and CMV-seropositive. V and J are TRBV2 and TRBJ1-5, with D possibly being TRBD1 (5 bases). The source material was PBMCs. The CDR3 is CASSESGALHRSGNQPQHF. CDR3 coding DNA: TGTGCCAGCAGTGAAAGCGGGGCCCTCCACCGATCGGGCAATCAGCCCCAGCATTTT.